This T cell receptor beta chain was captured by sequencing in a study of CD8+ T cells in alopecia areata. About the study: Treated patients were dosed with oral tofacitinib, taking 5 to 10 mg twice daily. Severity was scored as percentage of affected scalp area in treated patients.

cDNA prepared by RNA extraction and subsequent reverse transcription served as the template for sequencing. TCRdb's copy holds only in-frame clones and misses some; the assay was immunoSEQ multiplex PCR. The sample lists 150,000 to 200,000 clones, less than 75% occurring once. Study results and caveats: With tofacitinib ongoing, many expanded lesional clones persisted in both scalp and blood.

CDR3 size: 13 residues. V lost 2 bases and J lost 7, with 7 bases in between. Germline CDR1 and CDR2: SGHRS and YFSETQ. Treatment given: oral pan-JAK inhibitor, 5-10 mg twice daily. Alopecia areata patients provided lesional scalp punch biopsies and peripheral blood. This clone was seen only a few times. Its antigen is not known. This clonotype was sampled from a human donor with alopecia areata. The rearrangement links TRBV5-1 to TRBJ1-6, with unresolved D. The sample consisted of CD4+ T cells sorted from blood, taken between weeks 55 and 65, from a patient treated with tofacitinib. The CDR3 protein is CASSFYGNSPLHF. In DNA form, the CDR3 reads TGCGCCAGCAGCTTCTATGGGAATTCACCCCTCCACTTT.